This passage covers 18 T cell receptor beta chains from one sample sequenced in a study of CD8 T cells in ankylosing spondylitis. Points from the study as a whole: Among TCR beta sequences, a motif of several highly homologous variants appeared characteristic of ankylosing spondylitis blood.

Using its own MiXCR run on the 5' RACE reads, TCRdb lists one record per CDR3 protein. Of fewer than 500,000 distinct CDR3 sequences in the sample, approximately 20% were seen once. These receptors have no identified antigens. The sequenced sample was blood, either unsorted or a sorted T cell fraction (not recorded which). The receptors derive from a male donor with ankylosing spondylitis.

This clonotype appeared a few times. V and J are TRBV28 and TRBJ2-5, with 7 bases fitting TRBD2. With 3 bases clipped from V and 7 bases from J, the junction kept 5 bases outside the gene matches. This CDR3 region has 13 residues. Germline loops: CDR1 MDHEN, CDR2 SYDVKM. CDR3 loop: CASSLRLAGTQYF. Here the CDR3 DNA reads TGTGCCAGCAGTTTGAGGTTAGCGGGGACCCAGTACTTC.

The chain couples TRBV20-1 to TRBJ2-3; perhaps TRBD2 as D (6 bases). From germline, CDR1 is DFQATT and CDR2 SNEGSKA (reference sequence). The CDR3 runs 16 residues. Trimming left V 6 bases short and J 6 bases short, with 25 bases between. For the CDR3, the DNA is TGCAGTGCCGGGCCCCCGGGAGCCAAAACCAGCGATACGCAGTATTTT. Its translation: CSAGPPGAKTSDTQYF.

This clonotype appeared many times. CDR3 in DNA: TGTGCCAGCAGTTACACCTCGGGCACTGAAGCTTTCTTT. Encoded protein: CASSYTSGTEAFF. This chain uses TRBV6-6 with TRBJ1-1; D is unresolved. With 2 bases removed from V and 4 bases from J, the gap between germline ends came to 8 bases. The germline V gene encodes CDR1 MNHNY and CDR2 SVGAGI (reference sequence). This CDR3 has 13 amino acids.

The table lists this clonotype with a few counts. This chain joins TRBV7-2 and TRBJ2-3, with D possibly TRBD1 on 5 matching bases. In germline, CDR1 is SGHTA, CDR2 FQGNSA. The CDR3 sequence is 15 residues long. With 2 bases removed from V and 7 bases from J, the gap between germline ends came to 16 bases. The CDR3 sequence: CASSLMQGSVHTQYF. The CDR3 DNA follows: TGTGCCAGCAGCTTAATGCAGGGCTCCGTTCATACGCAGTATTTT.

Remarks on this clonotype: One end of the junction varies from germline; a read error may be responsible. The chain uses TRBV20-1 and TRBJ2-1; the D is unclear. The CDR3 runs 14 residues. Looked up from germline, CDR1 is DFQATT and CDR2 is SNEGSKA (reference sequence). The CDR3 here is CSARGGLYYNEQFF. CDR3 DNA sequence: TGCAGTGCCAGAGGCGGCCTTTATTACAATGAGCAGTTCTTC.

This chain links TRBV7-9 with TRBJ1-5; TRBD1 aligns across 10 bases. V gave up 11 bases and J gave up 0 bases; unmatched junction bases: 1. Per germline, CDR1 SEHNR and CDR2 FQNEAQ (reference sequence). The CDR3 consists of 13 residues. The CDR3, as DNA: TGTGCCGGGACAGGGGATAGCAATCAGCCCCAGCATTTT. It yields the protein CAGTGDSNQPQHF.

The V and J genes are TRBV10-3 and TRBJ2-6; unclear D gene. Looked up from germline, CDR1 is ENHRY and CDR2 is SYGVKD. The CDR3 is made up of 18 amino acids. V lost 10 bases and J lost 0, with 22 bases in between. This chain's CDR3 is CATALTARPHSGANVLTF. The DNA of the CDR3 is TGTGCCACCGCCCTGACGGCCCGTCCCCACTCTGGGGCCAACGTCCTGACTTTC.

This clonotype was detected only a few times. The chain links TRBV14 to TRBJ2-7; D is unresolved. The CDR3 has 15 residues. The germline V gene encodes CDR1 SGHDN and CDR2 FVKESK. Trimming removed 4 bases from V and 5 bases from J, with 18 bases in between. The CDR3 region has the DNA TGTGCCAGCAGCCTTGTTGGGAAGCTTGTGGACGAGCAGTACTTC. Protein: CASSLVGKLVDEQYF. Combining the CDR3 with reference TRBV14 and TRBJ2-7 gives the whole variable domain EAGVTQFPSHSVIEKGQTVTLRCDPISGHDNLYWYRRVMGKEIKFLLHFVKESKQDESGMPNNRFLAERTGGTYSTLKVQPAELEDSGVYFCASSLVGKLVDEQYFGPGTRLTVT.

In this sample, this clonotype turned up a few times. The V call is TRBV18, the J call TRBJ2-5, with D perhaps matching TRBD1 (6 bases). The length of the CDR3 is 13 residues. Germline V gene sequence: CDR1 KGHSH, CDR2 LQKENI. Trimming took off 5 bases at V and 5 bases at J, with 12 bases between the two ends. In nucleotides, the CDR3 is TGTGCCAGCTCAGGAGTGGGGGCGGAGACCCAGTACTTC. Encoded protein: CASSGVGAETQYF.

The rearrangement uses TRBV7-9 and TRBJ2-5, with D uncertain. The germline gives CDR1 SEHNR, CDR2 FQNEAQ (reference sequence). The CDR3 is 15 amino acids. V was shortened by 4 bases and J by 1 base, with 13 bases between the two germline ends. CDR3 DNA: TGTGCCAGCAGCTCAACCCAGCGTTTCCAAGAGACCCAGTACTTC. Translated: CASSSTQRFQETQYF. The variable domain in full, with the rest retrieved from reference TRBV7-9 and TRBJ2-5, is DTGVSQNPRHKITKRGQNVTFRCDPISEHNRLYWYRQTLGQGPEFLTYFQNEAQLEKSRLLSDRFSAERPKGSFSTLEIQRTEQGDSAMYLCASSSTQRFQETQYFGPGTRLLVL.

This chain joins TRBV5-1 and TRBJ1-2, with D tentatively TRBD1 (6 bases). The CDR3 is 15 amino acids. The V gene's germline CDR1 is SGHRS and CDR2 YFSETQ. Trimming took 0 bases from V and 7 from J, leaving 16 bases between them. CDR3 DNA: TGCGCCAGCAGCTTGGAGGCAGGGGTCGGACCTGGCTACACCTTC. It is translated as CASSLEAGVGPGYTF.

The chain employs TRBV28 and TRBJ1-5; 8 bases agree with TRBD1. The CDR3 spans 18 residues. CDR1 and CDR2 from the germline V gene are MDHEN and SYDVKM. V lost 10 bases, J lost 1 base, and 18 bases stayed unmatched. The CDR3 spells CATSPPRRRQGSNQPQHF. The CDR3 nucleotides read TGTGCCACTAGCCCACCACGGAGGAGACAGGGGAGCAATCAGCCCCAGCATTTT.

This chain uses TRBV12-3 or TRBV12-4 with TRBJ2-1, with D possibly being TRBD1 or TRBD2 (6 bases each). V was trimmed by 6 bases and J by 10 bases, leaving 16 bases between them. The CDR3 covers 13 residues. CDR3 bases: TGTGCCAGCAGGAATGGGGGGCAGGTGGAGCAGTTCTTC. It specifies CASRNGGQVEQFF.

In this sample, this clonotype turned up a few times. The genes are TRBV18 and TRBJ2-7; 10 bases align to TRBD1. The CDR3 contains 14 residues. Germline V gene data show CDR1 as KGHSH and CDR2 as LQKENI. Losses at the gene ends were 5 bases for V and 3 bases for J; bases not matched to a gene: 4. The chain's CDR3 is CASSGQGDSYEQYF. CDR3 sequence (DNA): TGTGCCAGCTCAGGACAGGGGGACAGCTACGAGCAGTACTTC.

There are a few counts of this clonotype. The CDR3 DNA follows: TGCAGCGTTGTGGTTTCCGACGGTGAGCAGTTCTTC. This translates into CSVVVSDGEQFF. The rearrangement joins TRBV29-1 to TRBJ2-1; D remains ambiguous. The V and J ends lost 4 bases and 9 bases respectively, with 13 bases between them. Germline V CDR1 and CDR2: SQVTM, ANQGSEA. CDR3 size: 12 residues.

In its sample, this clonotype was seen a few times. The J gene is TRBJ2-5, the V gene TRBV6-1, with 8 bases fitting TRBD2. The CDR3 length is 14 residues. V shed 7 bases and J 5 bases; nucleotides not matched to a gene: 9. Per germline, CDR1 MNHNS and CDR2 SASEGT. This CDR3 is CASKQSGSRETQYF. In DNA, the CDR3 is TGTGCCAGCAAACAGAGCGGGAGCCGTGAGACCCAGTACTTC.

The sample holds a few counts of this clonotype. This sequence joins TRBV4-1 and TRBJ1-3; D gene uncertain. Germline V gene lookup returns CDR1 MGHRA and CDR2 YSYEKL. The ends were cut back, 3 bases at V and 0 bases at J, with 12 bases in the middle. The CDR3 consists of 16 residues. The CDR3 DNA reads as TGCGCCAGCAGCCAGGTTGAGACGGTCTCTGGAAACACCATATATTTT. Translation gives CASSQVETVSGNTIYF.

CDR3: CASSQDRAGKNIQYF. As DNA, the CDR3 is TGTGCCAGCAGCCAAGACAGGGCGGGCAAAAACATTCAGTACTTC. The V and J genes are TRBV4-2 and TRBJ2-4, with D possibly called TRBD1 or TRBD2 (5 bases each). V gave up 0 bases and J gave up 3 bases, with 9 bases separating them. Germline CDR1 LGHNA, CDR2 YNFKEQ. This CDR3 has 15 amino acids.